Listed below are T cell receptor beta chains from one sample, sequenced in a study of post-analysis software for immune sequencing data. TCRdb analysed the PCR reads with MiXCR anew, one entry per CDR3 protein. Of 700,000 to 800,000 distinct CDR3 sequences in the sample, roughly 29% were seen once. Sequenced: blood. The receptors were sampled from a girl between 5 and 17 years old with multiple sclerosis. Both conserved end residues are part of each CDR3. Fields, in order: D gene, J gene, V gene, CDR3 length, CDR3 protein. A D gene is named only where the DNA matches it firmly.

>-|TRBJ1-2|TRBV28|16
CASSPHPGTAAGGYTF
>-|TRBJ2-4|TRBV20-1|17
CSARDLSGLLAKNIQYF
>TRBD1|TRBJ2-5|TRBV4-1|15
CASSLRNRGKETQYF
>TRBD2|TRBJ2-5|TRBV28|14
CASSFAGVLETQYF
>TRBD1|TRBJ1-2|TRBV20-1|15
CSARDSGRGNYGYTF
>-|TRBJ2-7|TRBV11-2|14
CASSLDRYSYEQYF
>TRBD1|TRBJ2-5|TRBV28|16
CASSFPGQAYQETQYF
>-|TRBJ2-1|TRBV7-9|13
CASRGGPNNEQFF
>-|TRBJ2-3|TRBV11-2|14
CASSLGVLTDTQYF
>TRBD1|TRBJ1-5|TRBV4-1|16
CASSPPDRGEGQPQHF
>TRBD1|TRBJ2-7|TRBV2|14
CASSTGTGDYEQYF
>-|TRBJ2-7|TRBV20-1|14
CSATDRSARDEQYF
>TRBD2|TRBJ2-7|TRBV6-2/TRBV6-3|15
CASSYMTSGTYEQYF
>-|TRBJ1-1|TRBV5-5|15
CASSSHNTGIGEAFF
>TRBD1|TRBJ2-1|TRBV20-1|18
CSARDSRVPGQGGNEQFF
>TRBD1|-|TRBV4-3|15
CASSHDRGRGYEQYF
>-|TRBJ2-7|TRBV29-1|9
CAGGDEQYF
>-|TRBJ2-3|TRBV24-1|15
CATRDQDSFTDTQYF
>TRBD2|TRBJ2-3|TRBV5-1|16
CASSLSQTSGTDTQYF
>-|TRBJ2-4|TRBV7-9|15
CASSFLQLAKNIQYF
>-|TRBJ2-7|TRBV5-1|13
CASSLTGSYEQYF
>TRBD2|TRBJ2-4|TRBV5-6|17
CASSLGTSGGARNIQYF
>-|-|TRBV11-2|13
CASSWTHSTEQYF
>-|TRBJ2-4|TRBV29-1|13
CSAFGGTKNIQYF
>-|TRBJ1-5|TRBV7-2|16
CASSPPQGGGYQPQHF
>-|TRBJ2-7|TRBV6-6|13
CASSYGRFYEQYF
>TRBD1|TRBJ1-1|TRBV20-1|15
CSASGTGGLNTEAFF
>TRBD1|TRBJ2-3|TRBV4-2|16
CASSRETGGFRDTQYF
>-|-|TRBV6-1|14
CASSERWGWGEQYF
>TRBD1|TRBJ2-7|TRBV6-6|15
CASSLRDSLSYEQYF